This T cell receptor (beta chain) is from a study of cytomegalovirus exposure and HLA in healthy donors. Primers included in the PCR were 60 Vbeta and 13 Jbeta primers. TCRdb keeps only in-frame clones here, not all; method: immunoSEQ multiplex PCR. The table has some 170,000 clones, about 83% seen once. The CDR3 length is 15 residues. V was trimmed by 2 bases and J by 4 bases, leaving 15 bases between them. CDR1 is MNHEY, CDR2 SMNVEV, per germline (reference sequence). Sequenced sample: PBMCs. The chain couples TRBV27 to TRBJ2-7; D might be TRBD1 (5 bases). The TCR comes from a woman aged 25 to 39 in good health and CMV-seronegative. The CDR3 bases are TGTGCCAGCAGTTTAGGGGCAGGGATCTCGTACGAGCAGTACTTC. It yields the protein CASSLGAGISYEQYF.